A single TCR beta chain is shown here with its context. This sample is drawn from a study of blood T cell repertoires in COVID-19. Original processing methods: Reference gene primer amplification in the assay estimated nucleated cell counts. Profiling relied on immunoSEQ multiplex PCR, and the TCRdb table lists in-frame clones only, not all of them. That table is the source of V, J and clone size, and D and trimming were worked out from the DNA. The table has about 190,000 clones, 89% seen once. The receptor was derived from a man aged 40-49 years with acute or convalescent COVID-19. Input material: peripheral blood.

The CDR3 nucleotides read TGCGCCAGCAGCTTCACCCTCGGGACAGGGAGCGAAAAACTGTTTTTT. This gives the protein CASSFTLGTGSEKLFF. This sequence joins TRBV5-1 and TRBJ1-4, with 9 bases matching TRBD1. The germline CDR1 and CDR2 sequences are SGHRS and YFSETQ. The V and J ends lost 2 bases and 8 bases, in that order; junction bases with no gene match: 10. This CDR3 region has 16 residues.